This T cell receptor (beta chain) was sequenced for a study of OX40 agonist ivuxolimab in advanced cancers. The data were produced by immunoSEQ multiplex PCR, yet TCRdb's version contains in-frame clones alone and is incomplete. Of some 49,000 clones in the sample, around 84% are singletons; the top ten hold about a fifth. Per the germline V gene, CDR1 is SGDLS and CDR2 is YYNGEE. V shed 3 bases and J shed 3 bases, with 9 bases lying between them. The CDR3 length is 13 residues. This specimen was CD4+ or CD8+ T cells sorted from blood, taken in a trial of the OX40 agonist ivuxolimab. V gene TRBV9 combines with J gene TRBJ1-1, with a weak D call TRBD1 (5 bases). The sequence derives from an adult with an advanced solid tumor such as melanoma, head and neck, liver or kidney cancer. For the CDR3, the DNA is TGTGCCAGCAGCGGCTGGGACCACACTGAAGCTTTCTTT. This encodes CASSGWDHTEAFF.